This TCR beta chain comes out of a study of CXCR3-negative and CXCR3-positive naive CD8 T cells. Overall study results and limits: Memory cells diverged, while naive CXCR3-positive and CXCR3-negative cells had similar TRBV-TRBJ usage. Greater hydrophobicity was found in TRB CDR3s of CXCR3-positive naive cells than of CXCR3-negative naive cells.

All TRB cDNA libraries came from 5' RACE performed with UMI labels. With the 5' RACE reads reprocessed, TCRdb shows one record per CDR3 protein and no DNA. The table counts 70,000 to 100,000 distinct CDR3 sequences; about 1% lies in the top ten. This CDR3 spans 14 amino acids. CDR1 and CDR2 from the germline V gene are LNHDA and SQIVND (reference sequence). On this clonotype: Its specificity is not known.

Researchers reported sorting every CD8+ T cell subset in triplicate, 330,000 or so cells per sort. The clonotype comes from a human donor in good health. Some clones in this sample may be carry-over from other donors' samples. Sequenced material: naive CXCR3- CD8+ T cells from blood. Sample subset: CD45RO-CCR7+CD27+CD95- naive CD8+ T cells lacking CXCR3 (TNR3-). The V gene is TRBV19, the J gene TRBJ1-2; TCRdb's D call of TRBD1 is untestable without DNA. Here the CDR3 reads CASTAGGLMNGYTF.